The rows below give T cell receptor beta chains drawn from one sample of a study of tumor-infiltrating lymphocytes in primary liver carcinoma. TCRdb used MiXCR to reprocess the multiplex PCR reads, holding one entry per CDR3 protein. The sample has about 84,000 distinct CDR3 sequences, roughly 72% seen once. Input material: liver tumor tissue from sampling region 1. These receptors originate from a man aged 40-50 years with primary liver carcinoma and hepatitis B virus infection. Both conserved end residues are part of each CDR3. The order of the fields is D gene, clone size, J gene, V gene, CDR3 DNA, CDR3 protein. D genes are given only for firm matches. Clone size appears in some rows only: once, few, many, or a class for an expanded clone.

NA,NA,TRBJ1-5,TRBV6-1,TGCGCCAGGAGTTATACACACGATAGCAATCAGCCCCAGCATTTT,CARSYTHDSNQPQHF
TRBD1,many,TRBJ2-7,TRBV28,TGTGCCAGCAACCCTTTGGGACAGGGAAGGGGCGAGCAGTACTTC,CASNPLGQGRGEQYF
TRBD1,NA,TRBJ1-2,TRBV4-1,TGCGCCAGCAGACAAGTGGAGGGGGCAGGATACTATGACTACACCTTT,CASRQVEGAGYYDYTF
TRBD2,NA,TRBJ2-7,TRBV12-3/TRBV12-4,TGTGTCAGGGACGGACTAGTGGGAGACGAGCAGTACTTC,CVRDGLVGDEQYF
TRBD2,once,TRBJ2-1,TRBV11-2,TGTGCCAGCAGCTTAGATTCACTATCGGGAGGGGGGTGGTGGAGGAATGAGCGGTTTTTC,CASSLDSLSGGGWWRNERFF
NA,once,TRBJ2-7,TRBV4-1,TGCGCCAGCAGCCGAGATGGAGGAAAGAGCTACGAGCAGTACTTC,CASSRDGGKSYEQYF
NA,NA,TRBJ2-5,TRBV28,TGTGCCAGCAGTTCCGCCTCTCTAGCTGAAGAGACCCAGTACTTC,CASSSASLAEETQYF
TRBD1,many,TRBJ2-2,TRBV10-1,TGCGCCAGCAGCCCATCACAGGGGTCCGGGGAGCTGTTTTTT,CASSPSQGSGELFF
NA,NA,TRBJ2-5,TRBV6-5,TGTGTCAGCAGTTACCATAGTACGAAAGAGACCCTGTACTTC,CVSSYHSTKETLYF
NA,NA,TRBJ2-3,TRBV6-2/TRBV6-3,TGTACCAGCAGTGCCTACACGGATACGCAGTATTTT,CTSSAYTDTQYF
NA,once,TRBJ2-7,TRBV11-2,TGTGCCACCAACTTAGAAAGGCGCACCGAGCAGTACTTC,CATNLERRTEQYF
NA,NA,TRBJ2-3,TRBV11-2,TGTGCCAGCAGCTTAGAGGGATTAGCGTGGACAGATACTCAGAATTTT,CASSLEGLAWTDTQNF
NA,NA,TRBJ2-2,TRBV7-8,TGTGCCAACAGCTTGTCCGGCCAAACCGGGGAGCCGTTTTTT,CANSLSGQTGEPFF
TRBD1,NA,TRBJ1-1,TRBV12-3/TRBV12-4,TGTGCTAGCAGGGGAGGGACAGTTGGGCAAGAAGCTTTCTTT,CASRGGTVGQEAFF
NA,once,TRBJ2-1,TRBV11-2,TGTGTCAGCAGCCCCTCCTACCGGGGTCCCGTGAAAGAGGTTCGCTCCTACAATGAGCAGTTCTTC,CVSSPSYRGPVKEVRSYNEQFF
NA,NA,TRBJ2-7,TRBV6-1,TGTGCCAGTAGTGAAGTCGGGCGCGAGCAGTACTTC,CASSEVGREQYF
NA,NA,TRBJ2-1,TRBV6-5,TGTGCTAGCAGTTATGGGTATGATTACAAAGAGCAGTTCTTC,CASSYGYDYKEQFF
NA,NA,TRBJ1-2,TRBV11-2,TGTATCAGCAGCTTACTCACAGACGGCGACTATGGCTACACCTTC,CISSLLTDGDYGYTF
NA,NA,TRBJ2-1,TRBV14,TGTGCTAGCAGCCAAGCCAGGGAGAGGCAGTTATTC,CASSQARERQLF
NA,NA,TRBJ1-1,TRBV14,TGTGCCAGCAGTCAAGGCCGGACTGAAGCTTTCTTT,CASSQGRTEAFF
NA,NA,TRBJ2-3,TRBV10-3,TGTGCCATCAGTGAACAGGGTGGCGATAAGCAGTATTTT,CAISEQGGDKQYF
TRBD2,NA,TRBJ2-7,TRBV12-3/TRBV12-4,TGTGCCAGCAGTTCAAGCGGGATTGTCCCTCACGAGCAGTACTTC,CASSSSGIVPHEQYF
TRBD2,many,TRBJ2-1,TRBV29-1,TGCAGCGTTGGTAATAGCGGGAGAATCAGGGGCTCCTACAATGAGCAGTTCTTC,CSVGNSGRIRGSYNEQFF
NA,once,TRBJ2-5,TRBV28,TGTGCCAACAGTTTCAGATGGGAGACCCAGTACTTC,CANSFRWETQYF
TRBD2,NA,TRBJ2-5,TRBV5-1,TGCGCCAGCAGATCCGGGACTAGCGGGGCACGAGAGACCCAGTACTTC,CASRSGTSGARETQYF
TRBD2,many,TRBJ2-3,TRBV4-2,TGTGCCAGCAGCCAAGAAGCGGGAGTAAGTGCAGATACGCAGTATTTT,CASSQEAGVSADTQYF
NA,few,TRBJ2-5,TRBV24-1,TGTGCCACCAGTAGTACCGGGGCGCCAGAGACCCAGTACTTC,CATSSTGAPETQYF
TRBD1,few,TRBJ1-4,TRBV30,TGTGCCTGGGGTCCCCGGACAGGGGGCTATCTGTTTTTT,CAWGPRTGGYLFF
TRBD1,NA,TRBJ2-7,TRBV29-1,TGCAGCGGATTGCCGGGACAGGGGTTCGGCGAGCAGTACTTC,CSGLPGQGFGEQYF
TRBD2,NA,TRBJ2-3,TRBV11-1,TGTGCCAGCAGCCTCGGGACTAGCACATATACAGATACTCAGTATTTT,CASSLGTSTYTDTQYF
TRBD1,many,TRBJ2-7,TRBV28,TGTGCCAGCAGTTTGAACAGGGGGCTCTACGAGCAGTACTTC,CASSLNRGLYEQYF
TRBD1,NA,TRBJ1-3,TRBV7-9,TGTGCCAGCAACCTTACAGGACAGGGTGGAAACGCCATACATTTT,CASNLTGQGGNAIHF
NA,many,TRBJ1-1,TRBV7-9,TGTGCCAGCAGCTGGGGGGGAGCGGACACTGAAGCTTTCTTT,CASSWGGADTEAFF
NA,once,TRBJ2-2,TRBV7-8,TGTGCCGGCAGCGAACAAGTACCCTCAATGAACACCGGGGAGCTGTTTTTT,CAGSEQVPSMNTGELFF
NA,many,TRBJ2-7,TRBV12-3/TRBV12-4,TGTGCCAGCAGAGGGGGCTCCTACGAGCAGTACTTC,CASRGGSYEQYF
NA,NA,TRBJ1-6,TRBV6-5,NA,CASCWGRGATNSPLHF
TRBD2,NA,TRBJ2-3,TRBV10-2,TGCGTCAGTAGTGGCCATCGGGGGGTAGCGAGCACAGATACGCAGTATTTT,CVSSGHRGVASTDTQYF
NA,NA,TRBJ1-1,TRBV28,TGTGCCAGCAGCCCTGGGGGCCGGACTGAAGCTTTCTTT,CASSPGGRTEAFF
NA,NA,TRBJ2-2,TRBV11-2,TGCGCCAGCAGCGGGTGGTCAGCCCGGGAGCTGTTTTTT,CASSGWSARELFF
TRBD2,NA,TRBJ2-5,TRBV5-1,TGCGCCAGCAGCTCCAACCCCATAGCGGGGGCCGTAGGGACCCAGTACTTC,CASSSNPIAGAVGTQYF
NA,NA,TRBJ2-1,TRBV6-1,TGTGCCTGCAGTGAACTGAATGAGCAGTTCTTC,CACSELNEQFF
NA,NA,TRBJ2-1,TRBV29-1,TGCAGCGTTGATGGAAGGGTCAATGAACAGTTCTTC,CSVDGRVNEQFF
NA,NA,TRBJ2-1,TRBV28,TGTGCCAGCAGTTCAGAGGGTGAGCAGCTCTTC,CASSSEGEQLF
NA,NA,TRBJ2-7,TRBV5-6,TGTGCCAGCAGCTTGGGGTACATAAGAAACGAGCAGTACTTC,CASSLGYIRNEQYF
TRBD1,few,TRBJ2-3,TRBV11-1,TGTGCCAGCAGCTTCGCCGACAGGGGAGCGGATACGCAGTATTTT,CASSFADRGADTQYF
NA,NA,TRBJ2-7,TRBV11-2,TGTGCCAGCAGCTTAGCTTTGACGGGAGTCCGCCTCGATTACGAGCAGTACTTC,CASSLALTGVRLDYEQYF
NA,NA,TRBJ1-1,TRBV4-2,TGTGCCAGCAACCAAGGCCAGAGGAACACTGAAGTTTTCTTT,CASNQGQRNTEVFF
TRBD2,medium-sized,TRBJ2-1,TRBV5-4,TGTGCCAGCAGCTTGAGAGCGGGAGGGCGGAATGAGCAGTTCTTC,CASSLRAGGRNEQFF
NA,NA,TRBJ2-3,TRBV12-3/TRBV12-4,TGTGCCAGCAGTTTCGAATGTACAGATACGCAGTATTTT,CASSFECTDTQYF
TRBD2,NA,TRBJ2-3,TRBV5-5,TGTGCCAGCAGCTTGGGACTAGCAGGAGGTACGCAGTATTTT,CASSLGLAGGTQYF
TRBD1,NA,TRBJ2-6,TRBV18,TGTGCCAGCTCATGGACAGGGCTCAGCTCTGGGGTCAACGTCCTGACTTTC,CASSWTGLSSGVNVLTF
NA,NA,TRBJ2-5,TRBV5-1,TGTGCCAGCAGCTGGGGACATACTCAAGAGATCCAGTACTTC,CASSWGHTQEIQYF
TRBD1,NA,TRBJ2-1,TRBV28,TGTGCCAGCAGTTCCCCGCCACCTGCCGGACAGGGTCTTCTTGGTGAGCAGTTCTTC,CASSSPPPAGQGLLGEQFF
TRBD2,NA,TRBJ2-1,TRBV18,TGTGCCAGCCCACTCATAGGTAGTGGGTTAGCGGGAGTCGAGCAGTTCTTC,CASPLIGSGLAGVEQFF